A single sample is the source of the 29 T cell receptor beta chains below, sequenced in a study of post-analysis software for immune sequencing data. Whole-study findings and limits: A few TRBV segments occurring more often in patients than controls included TRBV5-6, TRBV5-1 and TRBV20-1.

The library was made from cDNA and included unique molecular identifiers. From the PCR reads, TCRdb called clonotypes with MiXCR, one entry per CDR3 protein. This table has some 890,000 distinct CDR3 sequences, approximately 57% appearing once. Their specific antigens are unknown. Sequences were obtained from blood. The receptors were sampled from a girl aged 5-17 years with multiple sclerosis.

V usage is TRBV3-1 and J usage is TRBJ1-5; 10 bases are a match to TRBD1. Looked up from germline, CDR1 is LGHDT and CDR2 is YNNKEL (reference sequence). This CDR3 has 15 residues. J was trimmed by 7 bases and V by 4 bases; bases with no gene match: 7. DNA of the CDR3: TGTGCCAGCAGCCTATCGACAGGGGGCTGGCAGCCCCAGCATTTT. Translation: CASSLSTGGWQPQHF.

The table lists this clonotype with a few counts. The chain has TRBV10-3 and TRBJ2-1; 13 bases are a match to TRBD2. CDR3 size: 18 residues. Germline V CDR1 and CDR2: ENHRY, SYGVKD. With 4 bases clipped from V and 8 bases from J, the junction kept 14 bases outside the gene matches. The CDR3 sequence is CAISGTPGLAGPQYEQFF. Written as DNA, the CDR3 is TGTGCCATCAGTGGAACGCCGGGACTAGCGGGGCCCCAGTATGAGCAGTTCTTC.

This chain connects TRBV5-1 to TRBJ2-7; TRBD1 might be the D (6 bases). The CDR3 is 14 amino acids. The germline CDR1 and CDR2 sequences are SGHRS and YFSETQ. V shed 5 bases and J shed 0 bases, with 12 bases lying between them. CDR3 amino acids: CASSPDRISYEQYF. CDR3 nucleotide sequence: TGCGCCAGCAGTCCCGACAGGATCTCCTACGAGCAGTACTTC.

This clonotype was seen just once. V gene TRBV6-5 combines with J gene TRBJ1-1, with 7 bases lining up with TRBD1. Trimming cost V 4 bases and J 8 bases; bases outside gene matches: 13. The CDR3 has 15 amino acids. The germline CDR1 and CDR2 sequences are MNHEY and SVGAGI. This chain's CDR3 is CASSSLDRFSTEAFF. The DNA of the CDR3 is TGTGCCAGCAGTTCGCTGGACAGGTTTTCCACCGAAGCTTTCTTT.

This clonotype was detected only a few times. This chain uses TRBV20-1 with TRBJ2-5; D is ambiguous. The CDR3 has 14 residues. Per germline, CDR1 DFQATT and CDR2 SNEGSKA (reference sequence). Deletions cut 0 bases from V and 2 bases from J, with 10 bases between. As DNA, the CDR3 is TGCAGTGCTAGAGATAGAGAGCGACAAGAGACCCAGTACTTC. Translated: CSARDRERQETQYF.

The genes are TRBV12-3 or TRBV12-4 and TRBJ2-4; TRBD2 matches 12 bases. The DNA end favors TRBJ2-7, so the J call may be wrong. This CDR3 is 13 amino acids long. As DNA, the CDR3 is TGTGCCAGCAGACTAGCGGGGGGACTCGAGCAGTACTTC. Protein: CASRLAGGLEQYF.

This clonotype was seen just once. V usage is TRBV27 and J usage is TRBJ1-2; no definite D call. Trimming left V 2 bases short and J 5 bases short, with 18 bases between. The CDR3 contains 16 residues. Germline V gene lookup returns CDR1 MNHEY and CDR2 SMNVEV (reference sequence). Here the CDR3 reads CASSLRAAGRVYGYTF. CDR3 DNA sequence: TGTGCCAGCAGTTTACGAGCCGCCGGGAGGGTATATGGCTACACCTTC.

The chain has TRBV12-3 or TRBV12-4 and TRBJ1-2, with 7 positions matching TRBD1. CDR3 length: 13 residues. Trimming cost V 3 bases and J 6 bases; bases outside gene matches: 4. As DNA, the CDR3 is TGTGCCAGCAGTTTGACAGGGACAGATGGCTACACCTTC. It encodes CASSLTGTDGYTF.

The chain has TRBV20-1 and TRBJ2-7, with a tentative D call TRBD2 (6 bases). Trimming stripped 6 bases from V and 3 bases from J, with 12 bases between. The CDR3 consists of 12 residues. Germline lookup yields CDR1 DFQATT and CDR2 SNEGSKA (reference sequence). The chain's CDR3 is CSAGLGHYEQYF. DNA for the CDR3: TGCAGTGCGGGACTGGGGCACTACGAGCAGTACTTC.

The chain is built from TRBV7-8 and TRBJ2-1; D could derive from TRBD1 or TRBD2 (5 bases each). V shed 2 bases and J shed 6 bases, with 11 bases lying between them. Germline values: CDR1 SGHVS, CDR2 FQNEAQ. This CDR3 is 14 amino acids long. The CDR3 DNA reads TGTGCCAGCAGCTTAACCAGGGAGCGCAATGAGCAGTTCTTC. This encodes CASSLTRERNEQFF.

The table lists this clonotype with a few counts. The rearrangement uses TRBV12-3 or TRBV12-4 and TRBJ1-2; tentative D call: TRBD1 (6 bases). V lost 5 bases and J 4 bases, leaving 11 bases between the germline ends. The CDR3 totals 13 residues. CDR3 in amino acids: CASSPGTLYGYTF. The CDR3 nucleotides read TGTGCCAGCAGTCCCGGGACACTCTATGGCTACACCTTC.

The chain joins TRBV27 to TRBJ2-3; D is ambiguous. The CDR3 totals 16 residues. Germline assignment: CDR1 MNHEY and CDR2 SMNVEV (reference sequence). Trimming removed 6 bases from V and 0 bases from J, with 16 bases in between. CDR3 nucleotide sequence: TGTGCCAGCAGCCCCCAGAGCAGATCTAGCACAGATACGCAGTATTTT. Encoded protein: CASSPQSRSSTDTQYF.

J is TRBJ1-1 and V is TRBV7-9; weak D call: TRBD1 (6 bases). Germline CDR1 and CDR2: SEHNR and FQNEAQ (reference sequence). This CDR3 is built from 12 residues. The V end was cut by 5 bases, the J end by 3 bases, with 7 bases between. The CDR3 loop reads CASSTGHTEAFF. DNA for the CDR3: TGTGCCAGCAGCACAGGGCACACTGAAGCTTTCTTT.

This clonotype was seen a handful of times. This chain uses TRBV5-1 with TRBJ2-5; TRBD2 might be the D (6 bases). Trimming pared 0 bases from V and 11 bases from J, leaving 20 bases between. The CDR3 runs to 15 residues. Per the germline V gene, CDR1 is SGHRS and CDR2 is YFSETQ. This CDR3 is CASSLVGTELREQYF. In nucleotides, the CDR3 is TGCGCCAGCAGCTTGGTTGGGACGGAGCTACGGGAGCAGTACTTC.

The chain employs TRBV29-1 and TRBJ1-4, with D possibly TRBD1 on 5 matching bases. Germline V gene sequence: CDR1 SQVTM, CDR2 ANQGSEA. Trimming shortened V by 7 bases and J by 8 bases, and 17 bases separated the two germline ends. CDR3 size: 13 residues. CDR3 DNA: TGCAGCGGGCTGATCCAGGGTAGCGAAAAACTGTTTTTT. Its translation: CSGLIQGSEKLFF. Combining the CDR3 with reference TRBV29-1 and TRBJ1-4 gives the whole variable domain SAVISQKPSRDICQRGTSLTIQCQVDSQVTMMFWYRQQPGQSLTLIATANQGSEATYESGFVIDKFPISRPNLTFSTLTVSNMSPEDSSIYLCSGLIQGSEKLFFGSGTQLSVL.

V is TRBV7-3 and J is TRBJ2-1; 7 nucleotides line up with TRBD2. V shed 0 bases, J shed 6 bases, and the junction held 2 bases outside the gene matches. This CDR3 has 14 amino acids. Germline V gene lookup returns CDR1 SGHTA and CDR2 FQGTGA. CDR3: CASSLTGEGNEQFF. The DNA for the CDR3 is TGTGCCAGCAGCTTAACGGGGGAGGGCAATGAGCAGTTCTTC.

This rearrangement joins TRBV27 to TRBJ2-4; 7 positions agree with TRBD2. Germline assignment: CDR1 MNHEY and CDR2 SMNVEV (reference sequence). Trimming cost V 5 bases and J 2 bases; bases outside gene matches: 6. CDR3 size: 15 residues. As DNA, the CDR3 is TGTGCCAGCAGTCCCCGGCGGGGGTCCAAAAACATTCAGTACTTC. Protein: CASSPRRGSKNIQYF.

V is TRBV6-5 and J is TRBJ1-5; TRBD1 might be the D (6 bases). V lost 6 bases and J lost 8, with 20 bases in between. The CDR3 runs to 15 residues. Looked up from germline, CDR1 is MNHEY and CDR2 is SVGAGI. This chain's CDR3 is CASSSQGRYGEPQHF. The CDR3 DNA follows: TGTGCCAGCAGCTCCCAGGGGCGTTATGGTGAGCCCCAGCATTTT.

CDR3 in amino acids: CSVEEGGSETQYF. The CDR3 nucleotides are TGCAGCGTTGAAGAGGGGGGTTCGGAGACCCAGTACTTC. V gene TRBV29-1 combines with J gene TRBJ2-7, with D possibly matching TRBD2 (6 bases). The end of the DNA is better explained by TRBJ2-5, so the J call may be wrong. The CDR3 contains 13 residues. Germline loops: CDR1 SQVTM, CDR2 ANQGSEA.

This clonotype appeared a few times. This CDR3 reads CASSLGGSRGNEQFF. For the CDR3, the DNA is TGTGCCAGCAGTTTGGGCGGGAGTAGAGGCAATGAGCAGTTCTTC. The rearrangement uses TRBV12-3 or TRBV12-4 and TRBJ2-1; 7 bases line up with TRBD2. Unmatched junction bases numbered 8, after V lost 3 bases and J lost 6 bases. This CDR3 is built from 15 residues.

The chain recombines TRBV6-5 with TRBJ1-1, with D maybe TRBD1 (6 bases). V lost 2 bases and J 0 bases, leaving 13 bases between the germline ends. Germline CDR1 reads MNHEY; CDR2 reads SVGAGI. The CDR3 is 16 residues long. CDR3 sequence: CASSYREGGMNTEAFF. CDR3 DNA: TGTGCCAGCAGTTACAGGGAGGGGGGCATGAACACTGAAGCTTTCTTT.

This clonotype was counted at least ten times. The V gene is TRBV15, the J gene TRBJ2-6; D perhaps matches TRBD1 (6 bases). Germline lookup yields CDR1 LNHNV and CDR2 YYDKDF (reference sequence). The length of the CDR3 is 16 residues. V gave up 0 bases and J gave up 3 bases, with 9 bases separating them. For the CDR3, the DNA is TGTGCCACCAGCAGAGATCAGGGGCGTGGGGCCAACGTCCTGACTTTC. Translating gives CATSRDQGRGANVLTF. The whole variable domain, remainder taken from reference TRBV15 and TRBJ2-6, is DAMVIQNPRYQVTQFGKPVTLSCSQTLNHNVMYWYQQKSSQAPKLLFHYYDKDFNNEADTPDNFQSRRPNTSFCFLDIRSPGLGDTAMYLCATSRDQGRGANVLTFGAGSRLTVL.

The chain joins TRBV5-6 to TRBJ2-5; weak D call: TRBD2 (6 bases). Between the trimmed V and J ends, which lost 1 base and 3 bases, there was a span of 25 bases. The CDR3 is 19 amino acids. Germline loops: CDR1 SGHDT, CDR2 YYEEEE. The DNA of the CDR3 is TGTGCCAGCAGCTTGAGGTGGGACGGGAGAAGAGGACTTAAAGAGACCCAGTACTTC. Translation: CASSLRWDGRRGLKETQYF.

The chain uses TRBV20-1 and TRBJ2-1; TRBD2 matches 9 bases. J was trimmed by 3 bases and V by 2 bases; bases with no gene match: 8. Looked up from germline, CDR1 is DFQATT and CDR2 is SNEGSKA (reference sequence). The CDR3 is 16 amino acids. CDR3 loop: CSARMYVSGGYNEQFF. DNA for the CDR3: TGCAGTGCTAGAATGTATGTTAGCGGGGGCTACAATGAGCAGTTCTTC.

This clonotype was counted a few times. The chain links TRBV11-2 to TRBJ2-1, with D tentatively TRBD2 (5 bases). The CDR3 is 15 residues long. Germline CDR1 reads SGHAT; CDR2 reads FQNNGV. V lost 7 bases, J lost 5 bases, and 18 bases lay in between. The CDR3 DNA follows: TGTGCCAGCACCAAAGCAACGGCTAGCCACAATGAGCAGTTCTTC. Translation gives CASTKATASHNEQFF.

V gene TRBV20-1 combines with J gene TRBJ1-1, with a possible D match to TRBD1 (6 bases). The CDR3 totals 13 residues. Trimming left V 3 bases short and J 3 bases short, with 11 bases between. The germline gives CDR1 DFQATT, CDR2 SNEGSKA (reference sequence). The CDR3, as DNA: TGCAGTGCTAGTGGGGGGGCCGACACTGAAGCTTTCTTT. It yields the protein CSASGGADTEAFF.

This clonotype has just a few counts. The chain links TRBV7-2 to TRBJ2-7, with 8 bases matching TRBD2. J gave up 6 bases and V 5 bases, and 9 bases lay outside the gene matches. The CDR3 runs 14 residues. CDR1 is SGHTA, CDR2 FQGNSA, per germline. This chain's CDR3 is CASSPGTRELEQYF. CDR3 DNA: TGTGCCAGCAGCCCCGGGACTAGGGAACTCGAGCAGTACTTC.

This clonotype was found a few times. The chain joins TRBV7-8 to TRBJ2-5, with 10 nucleotides matching TRBD2. Germline assignment: CDR1 SGHVS and CDR2 FQNEAQ. The CDR3 runs to 17 residues. V lost 3 bases to trimming and J lost 4 bases; unmatched junction nucleotides: 11. CDR3 in DNA: TGTGCCAGCAGCTTGGGACTAGCGACAGGGGCGAGAGAGACCCAGTACTTC. It is translated as CASSLGLATGARETQYF.

The chain recombines TRBV29-1 with TRBJ2-1, with 8 positions matching TRBD1. Germline V CDR1 and CDR2: SQVTM, ANQGSEA. There are 14 residues in the CDR3. The CDR3: CNVTGVKGDNEQFF. Written as DNA, the CDR3 is TGCAACGTGACAGGGGTTAAGGGTGACAATGAGCAGTTCTTC.